This T cell receptor beta chain was sequenced during a study of molecular identifiers for immune sequencing clone quantification. TCRdb re-called the PCR reads with MiXCR, one entry per CDR3 protein. The sample holds a few hundred thousand distinct CDR3 sequences; 25% are singletons and the top ten take around 0.8%. Study results and limitations: One cell's worth of spiked Jurkat TCR RNA was reportedly detectable among 850,000 to 1,000,000 naive cells.

With respect to this clonotype: Its antigen is still unknown. A single base separates this from a much larger clone, so it may be a read error.

Germline-derived CDR1 and CDR2 are SEHNR and FQNEAQ (reference sequence). The CDR3 totals 12 residues. The authors sorted naive CD8 T cells as CD8+CD4-CCR7+CD45RA+. Sequencing used naive CD8+ T cells from blood, with Jurkat cell RNA spiked in. Specified subset: FACS-sorted CD8+CD4-CCR7+CD45RA+ naive T cells. The chain uses TRBV7-9 and TRBJ2-7, with D perhaps given as TRBD1 or TRBD2 (5 bases each). The sequence was obtained from a human donor in good health. Some libraries in this study had Jurkat cell RNA spiked in. The CDR3 is CASSRGTEEQCF. The DNA for the CDR3 is TGTGCCAGCAGCCGAGGGACCGAGGAGCAGTGCTTC. Supplemented by reference TRBV7-9 and TRBJ2-7, the full variable domain reads DTGVSQNPRHKITKRGQNVTFRCDPISEHNRLYWYRQTLGQGPEFLTYFQNEAQLEKSRLLSDRFSAERPKGSFSTLEIQRTEQGDSAMYLCASSRGTEEQCFGPGTRLTVT.